Listed below are T cell receptor beta chains from one sample, sequenced in a study of blood T cell repertoires in COVID-19. TCRdb keeps only in-frame clones here, not all; method: immunoSEQ multiplex PCR. The table has 140,000 to 150,000 clones, roughly 88% seen once; the top ten hold around 1.9%. The sequenced sample was peripheral blood. The receptor source for this set is a man between 65 and 79 years old with acute or convalescent COVID-19. Both conserved end residues are part of each CDR3. D genes are given only for firm matches. Where a row states a size, it is once, few, many or the class of an expanded clone; other rows omit it.

clone size	V gene	D gene	J gene	CDR3 DNA	CDR3 protein
.	TRBV5-1	.	TRBJ2-7	TGCGCCAGCAGTTCCGGTAGATTGACAGATTCTTTCTCCTACGAGCAGTACTTC	CASSSGRLTDSFSYEQYF
.	TRBV24-1	TRBD1	TRBJ1-2	TGTGCCACCAGTGACCCGACAGGGAAGGGGAATGGCTACACCTTC	CATSDPTGKGNGYTF
.	TRBV19	TRBD1	TRBJ1-6	TGTGCCAGTAGAGAGGACAGGGCCCGGGCACCCCTCCACTTT	CASREDRARAPLHF
.	TRBV19	TRBD1	TRBJ2-7	TGTGCCAGTAGTACTCCGGGACAGCACTACGAGCAGTACTTC	CASSTPGQHYEQYF
.	TRBV5-8	.	TRBJ1-1	TGTGCCAGCAGCCTCGCTCTGGTGGCTGTTTTGAACACTGAAGCTTTCTTT	CASSLALVAVLNTEAFF
.	TRBV7-3	.	TRBJ1-4	TGTGCCAGCAGCTTAGGGCAGGGAAAGAATGAAAAACTGTTTTTT	CASSLGQGKNEKLFF
few	TRBV5-1	TRBD1	TRBJ1-4	TGCGCCACAGCAAGACAGGGTCGAGATGAAAAACTGTTTTTT	CATARQGRDEKLFF
.	TRBV7-9	.	TRBJ1-4	TGTGCCAGCAGCTTAGCAACTGACGGGTACCTTTTT	CASSLATDGYLF
.	TRBV3-1/TRBV3-2	TRBD2	TRBJ2-5	TGTGCCAGCAGCCAGAATTCCGGGAGGGCCCAGGAGACCCAGTACTTC	CASSQNSGRAQETQYF
.	TRBV2	.	TRBJ1-2	TGTGCCAGCAGTGGTTCACTAACAGGCGTCTATGGCTACACCTTC	CASSGSLTGVYGYTF
.	TRBV28	TRBD1	TRBJ1-2	TGTGCCAGCAGTTCCGGGACAGGGGCTGGCTACACCTTC	CASSSGTGAGYTF
.	TRBV30	.	TRBJ1-3	TGTGCCTGGAGTGTACAGACAGCTGGAAACACCATATATTTT	CAWSVQTAGNTIYF
.	TRBV5-1	TRBD1	TRBJ1-1	TGCGCCAGCAGCCGGGACAGGGAGAGAGCTTTCTTT	CASSRDRERAFF
.	TRBV6-5	TRBD2	TRBJ2-3	TGTGCCAGCAGTCGGACTAGCCGCGATACGCAGTATTTT	CASSRTSRDTQYF
.	TRBV19	TRBD1	TRBJ2-4	TGTGCCAGTAGTATGGTCCCGCGGGACAGGGAAAACATTCAGTACTTC	CASSMVPRDRENIQYF
.	TRBV19	TRBD1	TRBJ2-1	TGTGCCAGTAGACCCCCCGGGACAGGGGTCTACAATGAGCAGTTCTTC	CASRPPGTGVYNEQFF
.	TRBV19	.	TRBJ1-2	TGTGCCACCTCCATCGGGGATTATGGCTACACCTTC	CATSIGDYGYTF
.	TRBV28	TRBD1	TRBJ1-5	TGTGCCAGCAGTTCTTGGACAGGGGGAAATCAGCCCCAGCATTTT	CASSSWTGGNQPQHF
.	TRBV6-5	.	TRBJ1-2	TGTGCCAGCAGCACACCGGGGAAGAAAGGAGGCTACACCTTC	CASSTPGKKGGYTF
.	TRBV6-6	TRBD1	TRBJ2-3	TGTGCCAGCAGTTTACAGGGGTCGCGCACAGATACGCAGTATTTT	CASSLQGSRTDTQYF
.	TRBV18	.	TRBJ2-1	TGTGCCAGCTCACCAATGAGGGGGACTACCAATGAGCAGTTCTTC	CASSPMRGTTNEQFF
.	TRBV23-1	.	TRBJ2-7	TGCGCCGCCGTCAATCTCGGGGGTGAGTACGAGCAGTACTTC	CAAVNLGGEYEQYF
.	TRBV6-5	TRBD1	TRBJ1-2	TGTGCCAGCAGTCGGGACAGTTCTAACTATGGCTACACCTTC	CASSRDSSNYGYTF
.	TRBV5-1	.	TRBJ1-6	TGCGCCAGCGCCAATCTAGTGGATTCACCCCTCCACTTT	CASANLVDSPLHF
.	TRBV5-1	TRBD2	TRBJ2-2	TGCGCCAGCAGCCAGCGGGGGACGAACACCGGGGAGCTGTTTTTT	CASSQRGTNTGELFF
.	TRBV5-1	.	TRBJ2-1	TGCGCCAGCAGCTTGGAGGGAGTCTACTACAATGAGCAGTTCTTC	CASSLEGVYYNEQFF
once	TRBV6-4	.	TRBJ1-1	TGTGCCAGCAGTGACTCAAAACGCGGGGTCGGAGCTTTCTTT	CASSDSKRGVGAFF
once	TRBV27	.	TRBJ1-4	TGTGCCAGCAGTTTATCCGGACTGTCAACTAATGAAAAACTGTTTTTT	CASSLSGLSTNEKLFF
.	TRBV5-6	TRBD2	TRBJ2-5	TGTGCCAGCAGCTCGACTAGCGTCCAAGAGACCCAGTACTTC	CASSSTSVQETQYF
.	TRBV27	.	TRBJ2-5	TGTGCCAGCAGTCTTTGGGGGGCGGGAGTAGTGGAGACCCAGTACTTC	CASSLWGAGVVETQYF
.	TRBV6-1	.	TRBJ2-7	TGTGCCAGCAGTGAAGGCGGAAGGGGGAGCTCCTACGAGCAGTACTTC	CASSEGGRGSSYEQYF
once	TRBV6-6	.	TRBJ2-3	TGTGCCAGCAGGAGAGTAGACAGTGCAGATACGCAGTATTTT	CASRRVDSADTQYF
.	TRBV10-2	.	TRBJ2-1	TGCGCCAGCAGGGCTCAGCGGAGCTCCTACAATGAGCAGTTCTTC	CASRAQRSSYNEQFF
.	TRBV27	.	TRBJ2-7	TGTGCCAGCAGGGACACCGACTACGAGCAGTACTTC	CASRDTDYEQYF
.	TRBV5-1	TRBD2	TRBJ2-1	TGCGCCAGCAGCGGGGACCTCGCGGGAGCAAATGAGCAGTTCTTC	CASSGDLAGANEQFF
.	TRBV11-2	TRBD1	TRBJ1-2	TGTGCCAGCAGCCCGGACAGGGATTATGGCTACACCTTC	CASSPDRDYGYTF
.	TRBV7-7	TRBD2	TRBJ2-1	TGTGCCAGCAGCCCAGGCCTAGCGGGGGGGCGTTATGAGCAGTTCTTC	CASSPGLAGGRYEQFF
.	TRBV18	TRBD1	TRBJ1-2	TGTGCCAGCTCACCCTTTCGACAGGGCGCGGGCTACACCTTC	CASSPFRQGAGYTF
.	TRBV6-5	.	TRBJ1-1	TGTGCCAGCAGTTACTCCAGGCTTACTGAAGCTTTCTTT	CASSYSRLTEAFF
.	TRBV6-5	.	TRBJ1-4	TGTGCCAGCGGCCGCGGGCATTCTAATGAAAAACTGTTTTTT	CASGRGHSNEKLFF